This T cell receptor beta chain is from a study of response to subunit inactivated influenza vaccine. Findings of the study overall: The authors proposed limited new T cell recruitment per seasonal influenza vaccination.

A single record per CDR3 protein comes from TCRdb applying MiXCR to the RT-PCR reads. The sample records under 850,000 distinct CDR3 sequences, under 20% being singletons. With respect to this clonotype: What it binds is not known.

This CDR3 has 16 residues. The V and J ends lost 1 base and 4 bases, in that order; junction bases with no gene match: 6. V usage is TRBV12-3 or TRBV12-4 and J usage is TRBJ1-2; 10 bases align to TRBD1. The sequencing here drew on PBMCs from blood, taken 5 to 6 days after vaccination. The sequence was collected from a man aged 50 to 59 who received an inactivated influenza vaccine. CDR3 nucleotides: TGTGCCAGCAGTTTAGTGCCGGGACAGGGGAGCTATGGCTACACCTTC. It is translated as CASSLVPGQGSYGYTF.